This T cell receptor (beta chain) was found in a study of blood T cells in healthy people across ages. The germline gives CDR1 SGHNT, CDR2 YENEEA. Trimming removed 8 bases at V and 1 base at J, with 17 bases between. The CDR3 extends over 15 amino acids. A second PCR of 7 to 11 cycles used a sample-barcoded 5' primer and a J-beta primer mix. A single record per CDR3 protein comes from TCRdb applying MiXCR to the 5' RACE reads. The sample lists some 1.8 million distinct CDR3 sequences; about two fifths were seen once. Every donor contributed 7.5 to 10 milliliters of peripheral blood by blood draw. Sequencing was done on a sample of blood. The chain has TRBV11-3 and TRBJ2-5, with D perhaps assigned TRBD1 or TRBD2 (7 bases each). This sequence was found in a human donor in good health. The CDR3 loop is CASSRGGSGQETQYF. Here the CDR3 DNA reads TGTGCCAGCTCCAGGGGGGGGTCCGGCCAAGAGACCCAGTACTTC. Combining the CDR3 with reference TRBV11-3 and TRBJ2-5 gives the whole variable domain EAGVVQSPRYKIIEKKQPVAFWCNPISGHNTLYWYLQNLGQGPELLIRYENEEAVDDSQLPKDRFSAERLKGVDSTLKIQPAELGDSAVYLCASSRGGSGQETQYFGPGTRLLVL.